The clone carrying this T cell receptor beta chain was picked up a small number of times. J lost 0 bases, V lost 4 bases, and 8 bases had no gene match. The V gene's germline CDR1 is SNHLY and CDR2 FYNNEI. The CDR3 consists of 18 residues. The data stem from a study of blood T cell repertoires in COVID-19. Study-wide context: Specimens from acute and convalescent COVID-19 originated in the United States, Italy and Spain.

The participants were between about 18 and 90 years old and came from roughly 25 US areas. Original analysis: Reference gene primer amplification in the assay estimated nucleated cell counts. Here immunoSEQ multiplex PCR was the method, and the copy in TCRdb shows in-frame clones only, minus some. The DNA was the basis for D and trimming; V, J and clone size are from that table. In the table there are hundreds of thousands of clones, roughly 87% of which are singletons. This receptor was obtained from a woman aged 40 to 49 who had recovered from COVID-19. The chain carries TRBV2 and TRBJ1-5, with 11 positions matching TRBD1. What was sequenced was PBMCs or T cells enriched from blood (not recorded which). The CDR3 is CASSAKDRGLYSNQPQHF. The CDR3, as DNA: TGTGCCAGCAGTGCAAAGGACAGGGGGCTCTATAGCAATCAGCCCCAGCATTTT.